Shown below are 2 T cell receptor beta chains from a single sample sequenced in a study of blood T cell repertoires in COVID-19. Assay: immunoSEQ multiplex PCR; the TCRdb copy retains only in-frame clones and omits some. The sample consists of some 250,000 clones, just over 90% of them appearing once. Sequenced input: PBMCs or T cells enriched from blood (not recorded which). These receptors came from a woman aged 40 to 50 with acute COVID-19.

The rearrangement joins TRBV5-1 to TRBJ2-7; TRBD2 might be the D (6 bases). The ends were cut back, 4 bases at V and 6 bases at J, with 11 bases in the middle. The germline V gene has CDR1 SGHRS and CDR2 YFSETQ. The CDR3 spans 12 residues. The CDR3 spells CASSADYGEQYF. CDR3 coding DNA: TGCGCCAGCAGCGCGGACTACGGCGAGCAGTACTTC.

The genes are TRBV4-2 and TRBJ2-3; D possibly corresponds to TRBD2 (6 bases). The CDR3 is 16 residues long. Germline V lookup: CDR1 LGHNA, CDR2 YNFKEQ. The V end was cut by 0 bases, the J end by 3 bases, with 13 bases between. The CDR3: CASSQDGGKRTDTQYF. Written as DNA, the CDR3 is TGTGCCAGCAGCCAAGATGGGGGGAAAAGAACAGATACGCAGTATTTT.